The sequence of this TCR beta chain was determined in a study of blood T cells in healthy people across ages. Comments on this clonotype: Its antigen is still unknown.

Overall study findings and caveats: Donor CMV status was unknown, possibly confounding expanded clonotype changes.

PCR was performed a second time for roughly 7 to 11 cycles using a sample-barcoded 5' primer and a J-beta primer mix. Each CDR3 protein gets one entry after TCRdb re-called the 5' RACE reads with MiXCR. The data contain more than 650,000 distinct CDR3 sequences, 20% to 30% of them seen just once; the ten biggest clones take up 2.5% to 3.5%. These data also featured in a second study, about T cells of mothers and their children.

The receptor's source is a boy aged 5-17 years in good health. Sequenced input: blood.

The DNA of the CDR3 is TGTGCCAGCCTTTCGATTGTATCAACTAATGAAAAACTGTTTTTT. As protein: CASLSIVSTNEKLFF. The chain uses TRBV28 and TRBJ1-4, with unresolved D. CDR3 size: 15 residues. Trimming stripped 8 bases from V and 0 bases from J, with 13 bases between. CDR1 MDHEN and CDR2 SYDVKM come from the germline V gene. The full variable domain, rest sourced from reference TRBV28 and TRBJ1-4, is DVKVTQSSRYLVKRTGEKVFLECVQDMDHENMFWYRQDPGLGLRLIYFSYDVKMKEKGDIPEGYSVSREKKERFSLILESASTNQTSMYLCASLSIVSTNEKLFFGSGTQLSVL.